Detailed here is one T cell receptor beta chain. These data originate in a study of blood T cell repertoires in COVID-19. On the study more broadly: The United States, Italy and Spain were the sources of the acute and convalescent COVID-19 samples.

Per the authors' pipeline: Scientists estimated how many nucleated cells there were by amplifying reference gene primers. Assay: immunoSEQ multiplex PCR; the TCRdb copy retains only in-frame clones and omits some. V and J calls plus clone size are reproduced from that table; the DNA served to infer D and trimming. The repertoire holds 90,000 to 100,000 clones, with 84% as singletons. The CDR3 is made up of 16 amino acids. Germline V gives CDR1 MDHEN, CDR2 SYDVKM. The trim removed 4 bases at V and 8 bases at J, leaving 10 bases unmatched. The chain uses TRBV28 and TRBJ2-2, with 10 bases matching TRBD1. This clonotype was obtained from a man aged 70-80 years with active or convalescent COVID-19. Sequencing was performed on peripheral blood. The CDR3 coding sequence is TGTGCCAGCAGTTCCATCGGGACAGGGGAGATGGGGGAGCTGTTTTTT. It translates to CASSSIGTGEMGELFF.